The source of this T cell receptor (beta chain) is a study of T cell responses to AZD1222 COVID-19 vaccine. Study-wide results and limits: Clonal diversity was possibly underestimated, and white British individuals and females predominated among donors. CD4 TCRs covered the whole spike, strongest at regions 160-218 and 743-854. With two AZD1222 doses given, Spike-specific TCR breadth and depth both rose. Among those given AZD1222, only 6 or 7 were seropositive at baseline.

The CDR3 runs 12 residues. Trimming removed 6 bases from V and 9 bases from J, with 12 bases in between. With respect to this clone: Its specificity is not known.

TCRdb's copy holds only in-frame clones and misses some; the assay was immunoSEQ multiplex PCR. Of about 140,000 clones listed, around nine tenths were seen once; the top ten hold less than 5%. V and J are TRBV12-3 or TRBV12-4 and TRBJ2-1; D gene ambiguous. Sequenced material: peripheral blood, taken 28 days after the second AZD1222 dose. The sequence came from an adult who received the AZD1222 COVID-19 vaccine. CDR3 residues: CASRLQWFEQFF. The CDR3, as DNA: TGTGCCAGCAGACTCCAGTGGTTTGAGCAGTTCTTC.